This T cell receptor beta chain was documented in a study of CD8 T cells in Susac syndrome (dated by TCRdb to between 2018 and 2021). Describing the broader study: Repertoire sequencing was used to test whether CD8+ T cell activation and differentiation in Susac syndrome was antigen driven.

Peripheral blood CD8+ and CD4+ T cells from healthy donors, Susac syndrome patients and multiple sclerosis patients were profiled by high-throughput TCR beta sequencing. Multiple sclerosis controls were treatment-naive patients with stable or active relapsing-remitting disease fulfilling revised McDonald criteria. Bulk CD8+ and CD4+ T cells were purified magnetically by negative isolation, whereas CD8+ TEMRA cells were enriched by FACS. Blood was drawn into EDTA tubes, processed within 24 hours, and PBMCs were isolated by density gradient centrifugation. PBMCs destined for TCR sequencing were cryopreserved in liquid nitrogen and later thawed in a 37 °C water bath. Purity of sorted or isolated CD4+, CD8+ and CD8+ TEMRA cells was at least 90%. Comments on this clonotype: It has no known antigen specificity. One base away there is no much larger clone; base qualities are not given.

RNA was extracted using the RNeasy kit, and roughly 0.5 to 1 ug of the RNA was reverse transcribed with random hexamers. TCR beta CDR3 regions were amplified with the immunoSEQ multiplex PCR assay covering 54 Vbeta and 13 Jbeta segments. PCR amplification bias was corrected by using a synthetic template baseline for primer optimization and computational correction. Turning to the authors' computational methods: Reads were annotated to V, D and J genes per IMGT and analyzed with immunoSEQ Analyzer, keeping only productive sequences. Clonality was calculated as one minus the Shannon entropy normalized by log2 of the number of productive unique sequences. Public and private clones were assessed among the 100 most prevalent clones of each patient and control. Susac-specific clones were defined as absent from healthy and MS cohorts, over a thousand published viral clones and other ImmuneACCESS disease sequences. TCRdb reprocessing: public reads trimmed at Q25 with fastp, clones called with MiXCR, in-frame beta chains kept. Records with the same CDR3 protein are collapsed into one entry carrying the most frequent genes and DNA. These V and J calls are TCRdb output, not the study's own analysis. This sample has 150,000 to 200,000 distinct CDR3 sequences in its table, and under 97% of those were observed once. The top ten constitute more than 0.09% of the sample.

Points the paper makes about the study in general: The study acknowledged that relatively few individuals were included in the TCR sequencing and HLA analysis.

Reading the germline V gene gives CDR1 SQVTM and CDR2 ANQGSEA. CDR3 length: 13 amino acids, cysteine to phenylalanine. Only the CDR3 region is kept as DNA, spanning 39 bases read in frame from base 1. At the junction V is shortened by 4 bases and J by 4 bases; bases outside the gene matches: 6. Sequencing used CD4+ T cells from PBMCs. This clonotype originated in a human donor with multiple sclerosis. Here the chain combines TRBV29-1 and TRBJ2-5; 7 junctional bases match TRBD2. This receptor has the CDR3 CSVAGGRGETQYF. The bases are TGCAGCGTTGCCGGGGGGAGGGGAGAGACCCAGTACTTC.